These 25 T cell receptor beta chains share one sample of origin, sequenced in a study of T-cell memory formation after mild COVID-19. TCRdb analysed the 5' RACE reads with MiXCR anew, one entry per CDR3 protein. The sample shows 6,000 to 9,500 distinct CDR3 sequences, roughly 30% of them seen only once. The sequenced material came from PBMCs or a T cell subset sorted from them (not recorded which). The receptors shown here come from an adult woman who had mild COVID-19 (a few samples of this study predate the infection). Cell type and time point are not known.

At least ten counts were recorded for this clonotype. This chain links TRBV7-8 with TRBJ1-3; unclear D gene. Germline V lookup: CDR1 SGHVS, CDR2 FQNEAQ. V was trimmed by 0 bases and J by 4 bases, leaving 13 bases between them. The CDR3 length is 16 residues. In DNA form, the CDR3 reads TGTGCCAGCAGCTTAGCACGGAGGACCCCAGGAAACACCATATATTTT. Protein sequence: CASSLARRTPGNTIYF.

This chain joins TRBV7-3 and TRBJ2-3; possibly TRBD1 or TRBD2 for D (6 bases each). Germline-derived CDR1 and CDR2 are SGHTA and FQGTGA. Trimming shortened V by 5 bases and J by 5 bases, and 14 bases separated the two germline ends. The CDR3 sequence is 14 residues long. Here the CDR3 DNA reads TGTGCCAGCAGCCCAGGGGCGGGGATAGATACGCAGTATTTT. Amino acid sequence: CASSPGAGIDTQYF.

The sample holds many counts of this clonotype. This chain connects TRBV27 to TRBJ2-5, with D uncertain. The CDR3 totals 14 residues. The germline V and J ends were trimmed by 2 bases and 0 bases, with 7 bases remaining between them. Germline V lookup: CDR1 MNHEY, CDR2 SMNVEV (reference sequence). The CDR3: CASSLKLYQETQYF. As DNA, the CDR3 is TGTGCCAGCAGTTTAAAATTGTACCAAGAGACCCAGTACTTC.

The chain uses TRBV6-4 and TRBJ2-3, with D tentatively TRBD2 (6 bases). The germline V and J ends were trimmed by 5 bases and 1 base, with 13 bases remaining between them. Germline loops: CDR1 MRHNA, CDR2 SNTAGT. This CDR3 spans 15 amino acids. In DNA form, the CDR3 reads TGTGCCAGCAGTCTATCATCGGGGGGCACAGATACGCAGTATTTT. This codes for CASSLSSGGTDTQYF.

The chain is built from TRBV20-1 and TRBJ2-1, with 9 bases identical to TRBD2. J gave up 5 bases and V 5 bases, and 10 bases lay outside the gene matches. This CDR3 is built from 15 residues. Germline-derived CDR1 and CDR2 are DFQATT and SNEGSKA (reference sequence). CDR3 in amino acids: CSAPRAGGGHNEQFF. The DNA of the CDR3 is TGCAGTGCTCCCCGTGCGGGGGGGGGCCACAATGAGCAGTTCTTC.

This clonotype was observed at least ten times. The chain links TRBV6-6 to TRBJ2-5; perhaps TRBD1 as D (5 bases). The CDR3 sequence is 14 residues long. The germline CDR1 and CDR2 sequences are MNHNY and SVGAGI (reference sequence). Between the trimmed V and J ends, which lost 5 bases and 2 bases, there was a span of 12 bases. The CDR3 loop is CASSTWTQQETQYF. The DNA for the CDR3 is TGTGCCAGCAGTACGTGGACACAGCAAGAGACCCAGTACTTC.

This clonotype was detected ten times or more. The chain employs TRBV7-9 and TRBJ2-1, with D unclear. Germline CDR1 is SEHNR and CDR2 is FQNEAQ (reference sequence). The germline V and J ends were trimmed by 5 bases and 4 bases, with 18 bases remaining between them. The CDR3 runs to 16 residues. The CDR3 is CASSLIGRLDYNEQFF. The CDR3 DNA reads TGTGCCAGCAGCCTAATAGGGCGCCTCGATTACAATGAGCAGTTCTTC.

The chain joins TRBV7-8 to TRBJ2-1; the D call may be TRBD1 or TRBD2 (5 bases each). V lost 5 bases and J lost 3, with 11 bases in between. This CDR3 has 14 amino acids. Germline CDR1 and CDR2: SGHVS and FQNEAQ. The CDR3 reads CASSPRDGYNEQFF. Here the CDR3 DNA reads TGTGCCAGCAGCCCCCGGGACGGCTACAATGAGCAGTTCTTC.

This clonotype has ten or more counts. The V call is TRBV6-5, the J call TRBJ2-2; TRBD2 is a possible D gene (7 bases). V was pared by 0 bases and J by 6 bases, with 11 bases between. The CDR3 spans 15 residues. Germline V CDR1 and CDR2: MNHEY, SVGAGI. CDR3 DNA sequence: TGTGCCAGCAGTTACTCGGGGGGGGGCCCCGGGGAGCTGTTTTTT. It specifies CASSYSGGGPGELFF.

This clonotype is medium-sized. The CDR3: CSARDPSGQGTGNTIYF. CDR3 DNA sequence: TGCAGTGCTAGGGATCCTTCCGGACAGGGGACTGGAAACACCATATATTTT. This chain joins TRBV20-1 and TRBJ1-3; 9 positions match TRBD1. Germline CDR1 reads DFQATT; CDR2 reads SNEGSKA (reference sequence). There are 17 residues in the CDR3. J lost 2 bases, V lost 3 bases, and 11 bases had no gene match.

This clonotype was picked up many times. This rearrangement joins TRBV12-3 or TRBV12-4 to TRBJ2-3, with a tentative D call TRBD2 (5 bases). Trimming removed 4 bases at V and 5 bases at J, with 16 bases between. The CDR3 is 15 residues long. The CDR3 region is CASSSVIIRGDTQYF. As DNA, the CDR3 is TGTGCCAGCAGTTCCGTGATAATCCGGGGAGATACGCAGTATTTT.

The sample holds many counts of this clonotype. V gene TRBV7-3 combines with J gene TRBJ2-1, with unresolved D. Between the trimmed V and J ends, which lost 1 base and 0 bases, there was a span of 7 bases. The germline CDR1 and CDR2 sequences are SGHTA and FQGTGA. The CDR3 runs 15 residues. The CDR3 region has the DNA TGTGCCAGCAGCTTAATTGCTAGCTCCTACAATGAGCAGTTCTTC. Amino acid sequence: CASSLIASSYNEQFF.

This clonotype showed up many times. Compared with germline, one end of the junction differs, possibly owing to a read error. CDR3 amino acids: CASSQEGGDKPYLYSEQFF. For the CDR3, the DNA is TGCGCCAGCAGCCAAGAAGGTGGGGATAAACCGTATTTATACAGTGAGCAGTTCTTC. The chain combines TRBV4-1 with TRBJ2-1; D is ambiguous. The CDR3 is made up of 19 amino acids. Germline V lookup: CDR1 MGHRA, CDR2 YSYEKL.

The J gene is TRBJ1-2, the V gene TRBV6-5; maybe TRBD1 (5 bases). This CDR3 has 15 amino acids. Trimming took off 6 bases at V and 6 bases at J, with 20 bases between the two ends. Germline values: CDR1 MNHEY, CDR2 SVGAGI. CDR3 protein: CASSLYTGTPNGYTF. In DNA form, the CDR3 reads TGTGCCAGCAGCCTATACACCGGGACCCCTAATGGCTACACCTTC.

This clonotype has ten or more counts. The chain is built from TRBV7-9 and TRBJ2-5, with D hard to call. This CDR3 has 12 amino acids. V lost 4 bases to trimming and J lost 5 bases, with 8 bases between them. Per germline, CDR1 SEHNR and CDR2 FQNEAQ (reference sequence). CDR3 region: CASSSQWETQYF. Here the CDR3 DNA reads TGTGCCAGCAGCTCCCAGTGGGAGACCCAGTACTTC.

The V gene is TRBV5-5, the J gene TRBJ2-5; 9 positions match TRBD2. The tail of the sequence fits TRBJ2-1 better, so the J call may be wrong. CDR3 size: 15 residues. Germline V gene lookup returns CDR1 SGHKS and CDR2 YYEKEE (reference sequence). CDR3 DNA sequence: TGTGCCAGCAGCGTCAGACTAGCGGCCTACAATGAGCAGTTCTTC. Residues: CASSVRLAAYNEQFF.

This clonotype was found many times. This rearrangement joins TRBV7-2 to TRBJ2-1; 12 bases are a match to TRBD2. CDR3 length: 14 amino acids. V shed 4 bases, J shed 8 bases, and the junction held 3 bases outside the gene matches. Germline CDR1 is SGHTA and CDR2 is FQGNSA. CDR3 protein: CASSWTSGADEQFF. In DNA, the CDR3 is TGTGCCAGCAGCTGGACTAGCGGGGCCGATGAGCAGTTCTTC.

Ten or more counts support this clonotype. The chain couples TRBV5-1 to TRBJ2-2; the D is unclear. The CDR3 contains 15 residues. Germline CDR1 reads SGHRS; CDR2 reads YFSETQ. V lost 4 bases, J lost 6 bases, and 16 bases lay in between. DNA for the CDR3: TGCGCCAGCAGCCCCCCCGTGGGTGGGGCCGGGGAGCTGTTTTTT. It specifies CASSPPVGGAGELFF.

This chain joins TRBV4-2 and TRBJ1-1, with a possible D match to TRBD1 (5 bases). Trimming took 8 bases from V and 5 from J, leaving 9 bases between them. Germline-derived CDR1 and CDR2 are LGHNA and YNFKEQ. This CDR3 spans 11 amino acids. This chain's CDR3 is CASRRGTEAFF. CDR3 bases: TGTGCCAGCCGTCGGGGGACTGAAGCTTTCTTT.

The chain has TRBV7-8 and TRBJ2-3; TRBD1 matches 10 bases. The CDR3 is made up of 15 amino acids. Germline-derived CDR1 and CDR2 are SGHVS and FQNEAQ. Trimming removed 3 bases from V and 5 bases from J; junction bases left unmatched: 5. The chain's CDR3 is CASSFRDRGRDTQYF. The CDR3 nucleotides read TGTGCCAGCAGCTTCCGGGACAGGGGTAGAGATACGCAGTATTTT. Filled out from reference TRBV7-8 and TRBJ2-3, the complete variable domain reads GAGVSQSPRYKVAKRGQDVALRCDPISGHVSLFWYQQALGQGPEFLTYFQNEAQLDKSGLPSDRFFAERPEGSVSTLKIQRTQQEDSAVYLCASSFRDRGRDTQYFGPGTRLTVL.

The chain carries TRBV6-6 and TRBJ2-7; TRBD1 aligns across 11 bases. Germline V gives CDR1 MNHNY, CDR2 SVGAGI (reference sequence). This CDR3 spans 14 amino acids. V gave up 6 bases and J gave up 3 bases; unmatched junction bases: 4. The CDR3 is CASSSGTGGYEQYF. The CDR3 DNA reads TGTGCCAGCAGCTCCGGGACAGGGGGCTACGAGCAGTACTTC.

The rearrangement uses TRBV20-1 and TRBJ1-1; a possible D gene is TRBD1 (5 bases). The CDR3 sequence is 11 residues long. Germline V gene sequence: CDR1 DFQATT, CDR2 SNEGSKA (reference sequence). Between the trimmed V and J ends, which lost 6 bases and 8 bases, there was a span of 13 bases. DNA of the CDR3: TGCAGTGCCCGGGACGGACCAGAAGCTTTCTTT. This sequence encodes CSARDGPEAFF.

This clonotype appeared many times. J is TRBJ2-7 and V is TRBV20-1; 16 nucleotides match TRBD2. This CDR3 region has 18 residues. The V segment lost 2 bases and the J segment 2 bases; nucleotides outside the gene matches: 9. Looked up from germline, CDR1 is DFQATT and CDR2 is SNEGSKA (reference sequence). CDR3 loop: CSARIPGLAGGQAYEQYF. The CDR3 DNA is TGCAGTGCTAGAATACCGGGACTAGCGGGAGGGCAAGCCTACGAGCAGTACTTC.

This chain links TRBV6-2 or TRBV6-3 with TRBJ2-1, with TRBD2 as a possible D gene (5 bases). The germline V gene has CDR1 MNHEY and CDR2 SVGEGT. V lost 5 bases and J 7 bases, leaving 12 bases between the germline ends. The CDR3 totals 13 residues. The CDR3 is CASSTGRGNEQFF. The CDR3 nucleotides read TGTGCCAGCAGTACGGGCCGAGGGAATGAGCAGTTCTTC.

Many counts were recorded for this clonotype. The rearrangement uses TRBV14 and TRBJ1-6; D call uncertain. CDR1 is SGHDN, CDR2 FVKESK, per germline. The CDR3 runs to 13 residues. V was pared by 4 bases and J by 8 bases, with 9 bases between. The CDR3 DNA reads as TGTGCCAGCAGCCTGACCACAGATTCACCCCTCCACTTT. Translation gives CASSLTTDSPLHF. Combining the CDR3 with reference TRBV14 and TRBJ1-6 gives the whole variable domain EAGVTQFPSHSVIEKGQTVTLRCDPISGHDNLYWYRRVMGKEIKFLLHFVKESKQDESGMPNNRFLAERTGGTYSTLKVQPAELEDSGVYFCASSLTTDSPLHFGNGTRLTVT.